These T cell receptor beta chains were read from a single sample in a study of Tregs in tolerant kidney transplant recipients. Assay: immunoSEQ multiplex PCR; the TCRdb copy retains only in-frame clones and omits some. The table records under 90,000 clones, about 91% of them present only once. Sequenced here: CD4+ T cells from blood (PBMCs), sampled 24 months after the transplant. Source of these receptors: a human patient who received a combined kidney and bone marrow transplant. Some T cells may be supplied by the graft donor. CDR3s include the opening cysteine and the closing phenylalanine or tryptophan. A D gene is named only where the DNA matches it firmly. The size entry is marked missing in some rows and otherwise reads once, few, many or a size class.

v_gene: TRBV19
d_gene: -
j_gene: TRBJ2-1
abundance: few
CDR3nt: TGTGCCAGTAATTTTAACTGGCTAGCGAAAAATGAGCAGTTCTTC
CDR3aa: CASNFNWLAKNEQFF

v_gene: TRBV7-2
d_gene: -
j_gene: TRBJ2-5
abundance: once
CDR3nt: TGTGCCAGCAGCTTCGGGTACACAGGAGAGACCCAGTACTTC
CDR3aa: CASSFGYTGETQYF

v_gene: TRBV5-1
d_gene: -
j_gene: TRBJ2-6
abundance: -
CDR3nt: TGCGCCAGCAGCTTGACACACTCTGGGGCCAACGTCCTGACTTTC
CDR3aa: CASSLTHSGANVLTF

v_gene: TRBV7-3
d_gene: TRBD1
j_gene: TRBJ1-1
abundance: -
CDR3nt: TGTGCCAGCAGCCCCAGACAGGGCGGCACTGAAGCTTTCTTT
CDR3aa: CASSPRQGGTEAFF

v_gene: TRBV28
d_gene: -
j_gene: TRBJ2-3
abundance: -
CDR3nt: TGTGCCAGCAGCCCTTGGGGGGGGGCCTTCGATACGCAGTATTTT
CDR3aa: CASSPWGGAFDTQYF

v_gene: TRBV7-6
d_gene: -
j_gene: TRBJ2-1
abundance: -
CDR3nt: TGTGCCAGCAGCCCCATTCCCGGTTACTCCTACAATGAGCAGTTCTTC
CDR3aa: CASSPIPGYSYNEQFF

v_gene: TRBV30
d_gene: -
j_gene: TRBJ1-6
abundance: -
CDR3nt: TGTGCCTGGAGTGTCGGGGGGCCCCATAATTCCCCCCTCCACTTT
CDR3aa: CAWSVGGPHNSPLHF

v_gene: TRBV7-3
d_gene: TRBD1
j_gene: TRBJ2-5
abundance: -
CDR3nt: TGTGCCAGCAGCCCTCCTCGTCTACAGGGGGCTTTTGAGACCCAGTACTTC
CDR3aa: CASSPPRLQGAFETQYF

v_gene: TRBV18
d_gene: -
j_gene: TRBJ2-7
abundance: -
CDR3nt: TGTGCCAGCTCACCAGACAGCTACGAGCAGTACTTC
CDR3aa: CASSPDSYEQYF

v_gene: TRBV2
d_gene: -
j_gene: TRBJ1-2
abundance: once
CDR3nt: TGTGCCAGCAGCCCAGGTCCCAGTGGCTACACCTTC
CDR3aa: CASSPGPSGYTF

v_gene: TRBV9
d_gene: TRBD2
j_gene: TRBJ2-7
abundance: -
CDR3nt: TGTGCCAGCAACGGGACTAGCGGGAGGTGTTCCTACGAGCAGTACTTC
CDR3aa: CASNGTSGRCSYEQYF

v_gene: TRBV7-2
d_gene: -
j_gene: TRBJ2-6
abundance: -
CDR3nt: TGTGCCAGCAAGACCGGGACAGGGGCCAACGTCCTGACTTTC
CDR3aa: CASKTGTGANVLTF

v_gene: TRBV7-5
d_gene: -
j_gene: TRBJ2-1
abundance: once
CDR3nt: TGTGTCAGAAGCTCGGGACTAGATTGGAATGAGCAGTTCTTC
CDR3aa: CVRSSGLDWNEQFF

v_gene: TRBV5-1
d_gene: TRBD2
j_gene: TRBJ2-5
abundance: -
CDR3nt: TGCGCCAGCAGCCAGGGACTAGCGGGGGCCGGTGAGACCCAGTACTTC
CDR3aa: CASSQGLAGAGETQYF

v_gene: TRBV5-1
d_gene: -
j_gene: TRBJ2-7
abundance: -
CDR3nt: TGCGCCAGCAGCTTCTCGCGCGGGGAATCCTACGAGCAGTACTTC
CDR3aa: CASSFSRGESYEQYF

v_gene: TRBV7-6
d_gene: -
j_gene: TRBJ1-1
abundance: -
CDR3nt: TGTGCCAGCAGCTTAGGCCGGGGGATGGACACTGAAGCTTTCTTT
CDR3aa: CASSLGRGMDTEAFF

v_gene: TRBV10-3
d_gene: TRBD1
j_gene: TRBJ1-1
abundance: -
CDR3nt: TGTGCCGTCTCCGGGACAGGGGGTTCTAACACTGAAGCTTTCTTT
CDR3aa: CAVSGTGGSNTEAFF

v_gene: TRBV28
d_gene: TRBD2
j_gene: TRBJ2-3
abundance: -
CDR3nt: TGTGCCAGCAGTTTACCAACTTTTGGACTAGCGGGAGCGCCAGATACGCAGTATTTT
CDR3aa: CASSLPTFGLAGAPDTQYF

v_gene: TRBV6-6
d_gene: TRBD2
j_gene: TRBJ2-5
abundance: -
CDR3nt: TGTGCCAGCAGATCTAGCGGGGGGTCAGAGACCCAGTACTTC
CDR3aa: CASRSSGGSETQYF

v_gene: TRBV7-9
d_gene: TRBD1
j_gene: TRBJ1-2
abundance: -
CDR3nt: TGTGCCAGCAGCTTAAGACAGGGAAGTGGCTACACCTTC
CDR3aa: CASSLRQGSGYTF

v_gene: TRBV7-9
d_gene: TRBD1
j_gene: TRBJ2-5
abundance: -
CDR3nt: TGTGCCAGCAGCCCCTGGGACAGCCGTGTAGAGACCCAGTACTTC
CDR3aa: CASSPWDSRVETQYF

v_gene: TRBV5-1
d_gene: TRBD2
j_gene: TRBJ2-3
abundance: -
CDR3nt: TGCGCCAGCAGCCGTAGCGGGAGTCCAACAGATACGCAGTATTTT
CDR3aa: CASSRSGSPTDTQYF

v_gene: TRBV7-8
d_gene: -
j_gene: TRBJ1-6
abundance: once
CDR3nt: TGTGCCAGCAGCTTGTTGCAACCGGGACATCTCCTAAGCGGTAATTCACCCCTCCACTTT
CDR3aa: CASSLLQPGHLLSGNSPLHF

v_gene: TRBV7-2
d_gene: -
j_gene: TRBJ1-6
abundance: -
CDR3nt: TGTGCCAGCAGCTTAAGGGCAGGGGAAAATTCCCCCCTCCACTTT
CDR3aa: CASSLRAGENSPLHF

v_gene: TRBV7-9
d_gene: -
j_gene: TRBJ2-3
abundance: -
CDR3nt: TGTGCCAGCAGCCCCCGGGGTAGCGCAAGCACAGATACGCAGTATTTT
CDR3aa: CASSPRGSASTDTQYF

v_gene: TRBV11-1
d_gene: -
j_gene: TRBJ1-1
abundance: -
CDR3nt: TGTGCCAGCAGCTCCTTGTCGTGGGCCCTTCTTGTCTTT
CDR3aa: CASSSLSWALLVF

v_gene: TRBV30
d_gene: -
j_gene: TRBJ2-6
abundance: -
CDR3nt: TGTGCCTGGAGTGTAGGAGGCTGGGGACATGGGTCTGGGGCCAACGTCCTGACTTTC
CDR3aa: CAWSVGGWGHGSGANVLTF